These 23 T cell receptor beta chains came from one sample sequenced in a study of PD-L1 blockade in urothelial cancer (dated by TCRdb to about 2017). Receptors were amplified or captured by the immunoSEQ multiplex PCR assay. Imported from immuneACCESS, the table was reduced by TCRdb to in-frame sequences with V and J called. These copies leave out some clones; in studies compared against another copy, an unresolved V gene accounts for under half, and the cause of the remainder is not known. The sample has roughly 43,000 clones on record, roughly 80% of them singletons. Of the sample, 2.5% to 3% is held by the ten largest clones. Here the sequenced sample was PBMCs, taken around atezolizumab (anti-PD-L1) treatment. Receptor source: a man aged 65-85 years with urothelial cancer.

This clone was recorded once. The rearrangement joins TRBV28 to TRBJ2-3; 8 nucleotides match TRBD2. The junction had 13 bases not matched to a gene; V was cut back by 6 bases and J by 5 bases. There are 16 residues in the CDR3. CDR1 is MDHEN and CDR2 is SYDVKM in the germline V gene. CDR3 loop: CASSSHGAGEGDTQYF. In DNA form, the CDR3 reads TGTGCCAGCAGCTCCCACGGAGCGGGGGAGGGAGATACGCAGTATTTT. Full variable domain (missing parts from reference TRBV28 and TRBJ2-3): DVKVTQSSRYLVKRTGEKVFLECVQDMDHENMFWYRQDPGLGLRLIYFSYDVKMKEKGDIPEGYSVSREKKERFSLILESASTNQTSMYLCASSSHGAGEGDTQYFGPGTRLTVL.

The gene calls are TRBV18 and TRBJ1-1, with D perhaps TRBD1 (5 bases). CDR1 is KGHSH, CDR2 LQKENI, per germline. Trimming cost V 0 bases and J 2 bases, with 10 bases left between them. This CDR3 region has 15 residues. CDR3 region: CASSPPAGTNTEAFF. Here the CDR3 DNA reads TGTGCCAGCTCACCACCGGCAGGGACTAACACTGAAGCTTTCTTT.

The rearrangement uses TRBV28 and TRBJ1-2; 7 bases match TRBD1. V trimming: 5 bases; J trimming: 3 bases; junction bases outside the gene matches: 9. The CDR3 contains 15 residues. Per the germline V gene, CDR1 is MDHEN and CDR2 is SYDVKM. The CDR3 bases are TGTGCCAGCAGTCAAATGACGGGACAGTACTATGGCTACACCTTC. Its protein is CASSQMTGQYYGYTF.

The V gene is TRBV27, the J gene TRBJ2-1; 10 nucleotides line up with TRBD2. CDR1 is MNHEY and CDR2 is SMNVEV in the germline V gene (reference sequence). There are 20 residues in the CDR3. Germline trimming cut 4 bases from V and 3 bases from J; bases unmatched to any gene: 18. The CDR3 here is CASSSSRWLAGVPYYNEQFF. The CDR3 DNA reads TGTGCCAGCAGTTCCAGCCGGTGGCTAGCGGGAGTCCCTTACTACAATGAGCAGTTCTTC.

This chain connects TRBV11-3 to TRBJ2-1, with D maybe TRBD2 (5 bases). V was pared by 3 bases and J by 0 bases, with 12 bases between. The CDR3 runs 16 residues. Germline values: CDR1 SGHNT, CDR2 YENEEA. The CDR3, as DNA: TGTGCCAGCAGCTTTAACGCGGGTCGCTCCTACAATGAGCAGTTCTTC. Translated, it gives CASSFNAGRSYNEQFF.

The V gene is TRBV11-3, the J gene TRBJ2-6; unclear D gene. V was shortened by 5 bases and J by 5 bases, with 22 bases between the two germline ends. The length of the CDR3 is 18 residues. Germline CDR1 and CDR2: SGHNT and YENEEA. The DNA of the CDR3 is TGTGCCAGCAGCCACATGTTATCTCGACAAAGTCGGGCCAACGTCCTGACTTTC. This codes for CASSHMLSRQSRANVLTF.

The chain uses TRBV7-2 and TRBJ2-3, with 8 bases that match TRBD2. The junction had 6 bases not matched to a gene; V was cut back by 4 bases and J by 3 bases. The CDR3 totals 15 residues. Germline CDR1 is SGHTA and CDR2 is FQGNSA. In nucleotides, the CDR3 is TGTGCCAGCAGCTCGCAAGCGGGAGTAACAGATACGCAGTATTTT. Its translation is CASSSQAGVTDTQYF. Combining the CDR3 with reference TRBV7-2 and TRBJ2-3 gives the whole variable domain GAGVSQSPSNKVTEKGKDVELRCDPISGHTALYWYRQSLGQGLEFLIYFQGNSAPDKSGLPSDRFSAERTGGSVSTLTIQRTQQEDSAVYLCASSSQAGVTDTQYFGPGTRLTVL.

The J gene is TRBJ1-1, the V gene TRBV7-2; 7 bases are a match to TRBD1. J was trimmed by 1 base and V by 0 bases; bases with no gene match: 2. Germline V lookup: CDR1 SGHTA, CDR2 FQGNSA. The length of the CDR3 is 15 residues. CDR3 nucleotides: TGTGCCAGCAGCTTAGCGGGACAGCAGAACACTGAAGCTTTCTTT. Amino acids: CASSLAGQQNTEAFF.

The chain is built from TRBV6-5 and TRBJ2-3; 8 bases map to TRBD2. Per the germline V gene, CDR1 is MNHEY and CDR2 is SVGAGI. V shed 7 bases, J shed 3 bases, and the junction held 6 bases outside the gene matches. This CDR3 spans 14 amino acids. CDR3 region: CASKAGVDTDTQYF. The CDR3, as DNA: TGTGCCAGCAAAGCGGGAGTGGATACAGATACGCAGTATTTT.

The CDR3 is CASSEPGDPSYNEQFF. CDR3 nucleotides: TGTGCCAGCAGTGAACCAGGGGACCCCTCCTACAATGAGCAGTTCTTC. The rearrangement joins TRBV6-1 to TRBJ2-1, with a possible D match to TRBD1 (6 bases). The germline V gene encodes CDR1 MNHNS and CDR2 SASEGT. The CDR3 runs to 16 residues. Trimming removed 2 bases from V and 0 bases from J, with 11 bases in between.

In this sample, this clone turned up a few times. The chain combines TRBV27 with TRBJ2-1; 9 nucleotides align to TRBD1. Losses at the gene ends were 8 bases for V and 9 bases for J; bases not matched to a gene: 11. In germline, CDR1 is MNHEY, CDR2 SMNVEV (reference sequence). The CDR3 is made up of 14 amino acids. CDR3 sequence reads: CASGSQGAASEQFF. The CDR3, as DNA: TGTGCCAGCGGATCACAGGGGGCTGCGTCTGAGCAGTTCTTC.

The CDR3 DNA reads as TGTGCCAGCAGCTCCGGGACAGGGATGAGCACAGATACGCAGTATTTT. Translated, it gives CASSSGTGMSTDTQYF. V usage is TRBV7-9 and J usage is TRBJ2-3; the match to TRBD1 covers 9 bases. Germline CDR1 is SEHNR and CDR2 is FQNEAQ (reference sequence). J gave up 0 bases and V 4 bases, and 5 bases lay outside the gene matches. The CDR3 is made up of 16 amino acids.

The chain combines TRBV27 with TRBJ2-2, with a weak D call TRBD1 (7 bases). Looked up from germline, CDR1 is MNHEY and CDR2 is SMNVEV (reference sequence). CDR3 size: 15 residues. Trimming removed 3 bases at V and 2 bases at J, with 10 bases between. The CDR3 sequence is CASSLEGANTGELFF. CDR3 bases: TGTGCCAGCAGTTTGGAGGGGGCTAACACCGGGGAGCTGTTTTTT.

This clone was observed a few times. V is TRBV16 and J is TRBJ1-1; tentative D call: TRBD1 (5 bases). Trimming took off 0 bases at V and 6 bases at J, with 14 bases between the two ends. Per the germline V gene, CDR1 is KGHSY and CDR2 is FQNENV. This CDR3 has 15 amino acids. CDR3 loop: CASSQSGRGRPEAFF. The CDR3 coding sequence is TGTGCCAGCAGCCAATCGGGAAGGGGCCGCCCTGAAGCTTTCTTT.

This chain uses TRBV5-8 with TRBJ2-1, with 9 bases that match TRBD1. The length of the CDR3 is 11 residues. V shed 5 bases and J 14 bases; nucleotides not matched to a gene: 5. Per germline, CDR1 SGHTS and CDR2 YDEGEE. CDR3 in amino acids: CASRMGTGKFF. DNA for the CDR3: TGTGCCAGCAGGATGGGGACAGGGAAGTTCTTC.

The rearrangement joins TRBV20-1 to TRBJ2-1, with a possible D match to TRBD2 (6 bases). This CDR3 comprises 11 residues. Germline V CDR1 and CDR2: DFQATT, SNEGSKA (reference sequence). V lost 5 bases, J lost 9 bases, and 11 bases lay in between. CDR3 region: CSADSEGEQFF. The CDR3 nucleotides are TGCAGTGCTGACTCGGAGGGTGAGCAGTTCTTC.

This chain uses TRBV10-2 with TRBJ2-3; D gene uncertain. Trimming removed 3 bases at V and 0 bases at J, with 10 bases between. The CDR3 spans 15 residues. From germline, CDR1 is WSHSY and CDR2 SAAADI. Here the CDR3 DNA reads TGCGCCAGCAGTGACCTAGAGGTTAGCACAGATACGCAGTATTTT. Residues: CASSDLEVSTDTQYF.

The chain employs TRBV10-3 and TRBJ1-1; D unresolved. The germline V and J ends were trimmed by 4 bases and 1 base, with 10 bases remaining between them. The CDR3 is made up of 14 amino acids. Germline CDR1 is ENHRY and CDR2 is SYGVKD. The CDR3 reads CAISGREPNTEAFF. The CDR3 DNA reads as TGTGCCATCAGTGGGAGGGAGCCGAACACTGAAGCTTTCTTT.

The chain couples TRBV7-2 to TRBJ1-1; D not resolved. The CDR3 runs to 13 residues. With 3 bases removed from V and 11 bases from J, the gap between germline ends came to 16 bases. Germline CDR1 and CDR2: SGHTA and FQGNSA. CDR3 loop: CASSFSAGRRAFF. DNA for the CDR3: TGTGCCAGCAGCTTTTCGGCAGGCCGCCGTGCTTTCTTT.

This chain joins TRBV2 and TRBJ2-3; no firm D call. There are 11 residues in the CDR3. V was pared by 7 bases and J by 5 bases, with 7 bases between. Germline V gene lookup returns CDR1 SNHLY and CDR2 FYNNEI. The CDR3 nucleotides are TGTGCCAGCACCTATGGAGATACGCAGTATTTT. Protein product: CASTYGDTQYF. The whole variable domain, remainder taken from reference TRBV2 and TRBJ2-3, is EPEVTQTPSHQVTQMGQEVILRCVPISNHLYFYWYRQILGQKVEFLVSFYNNEISEKSEIFDDQFSVERPDGSNFTLKIRSTKLEDSAMYFCASTYGDTQYFGPGTRLTVL.

The genes are TRBV7-3 and TRBJ2-6; D remains unclear. The V end lost 5 bases, the J end lost 2 bases, and 19 bases lay between the germline ends. This CDR3 is 18 amino acids long. Germline V lookup: CDR1 SGHTA, CDR2 FQGTGA. The CDR3 spells CASSPTAAAGTGANVLTF. In DNA, the CDR3 is TGTGCCAGCAGCCCCACGGCGGCAGCCGGTACTGGGGCCAACGTCCTGACTTTC.

This chain links TRBV28 with TRBJ1-2, with a weak D call TRBD1 (5 bases). V was pared by 1 base and J by 6 bases, with 15 bases between. CDR1 is MDHEN, CDR2 SYDVKM, per germline. This CDR3 region has 15 residues. The CDR3 coding sequence is TGTGCCAGCAGTTTATTAAGGCAGGGAGGCAATGGCTACACCTTC. It translates to CASSLLRQGGNGYTF.

The chain links TRBV6-1 to TRBJ1-3; 7 bases are shared with TRBD1. With 4 bases clipped from V and 3 bases from J, the junction kept 0 bases outside the gene matches. This CDR3 is built from 13 residues. Germline V lookup: CDR1 MNHNS, CDR2 SASEGT. The CDR3 protein is CASSGTGGNTIYF. The CDR3 nucleotides are TGTGCCAGCAGTGGGACAGGTGGAAACACCATATATTTT.